The rows below give T cell receptor beta chains drawn from one sample of a study of shared clonotypes between healthy human individuals. Here immunoSEQ multiplex PCR was the method, and the copy in TCRdb shows in-frame clones only, minus some. The sample has some 2,000,000 clones; roughly 95% are singletons. The sample comprised naive CD4+ T cells sorted from blood. Receptors were obtained from a man aged 18 to 29 in good health. The conserved cysteine and the conserved F or W are not part of the CDR3 here. Rows give clone size only sometimes, using once, few, many, or a class for an expanded clone.

NA	TRBV29-1	TRBJ1-1	SVGRTGENTEAF
NA	TRBV19	TRBJ1-1	ASSDRGALNTEAF
NA	TRBV5-1	TRBJ2-7	ASSLPGPWDEQY
NA	TRBV18	TRBJ2-7	ASSHGTGYEQY
NA	TRBV19	TRBJ1-2	ASSTTGGGYT
NA	TRBV2	TRBJ1-2	ASSEGIIGYT
NA	TRBV2	TRBJ2-3	ASSDGVLTSGDTQY
once	TRBV2	TRBJ1-6	ASNPGAGSPLH
NA	TRBV5-1	TRBJ1-4	ASSPGHRNEKLF
NA	TRBV5-1	TRBJ2-3	ASSLELAGVTDTQY
NA	TRBV13	TRBJ2-1	ASSLDASSYNEQF
NA	TRBV2	TRBJ1-2	ASSEAGALGGGYT
once	TRBV6-5	TRBJ2-1	ASSYMDEQF
NA	TRBV18	TRBJ2-5	ASSPLRQALETQY
few	TRBV10-3	TRBJ1-5	AICGTPGQPQH
NA	TRBV9	TRBJ1-2	ASSTWDSENYGYT
NA	TRBV18	TRBJ2-3	ASSPLGQGTDTQY
NA	TRBV25-1	TRBJ2-2	ASSTPNTGELF
NA	TRBV30	TRBJ1-3	AWRRQAGNTIY
NA	TRBV28	TRBJ1-5	ASSLPGQGRAQPQH
NA	TRBV23-1	TRBJ1-1	AAPRITEAF
NA	TRBV30	TRBJ1-1	AWSPGNWAF
NA	TRBV7-2	TRBJ2-7	ASSLTAVAGNAYEQY
NA	TRBV7-2	TRBJ1-4	ASSLWTGKEEKLF
NA	TRBV5-6	TRBJ1-6	ASSLETSSPLH
NA	TRBV6-5	TRBJ1-4	ASSLGTVYPTQLF
NA	TRBV5-1	TRBJ2-5	ASSKTSGETQY
NA	TRBV11-2	TRBJ2-3	ASSRDGLSTDTQY
once	TRBV6-5	TRBJ2-1	ASRANSYNEQF
once	TRBV7-9	TRBJ1-5	ASSLDGQPQH
NA	TRBV6-5	TRBJ2-1	ASRRSEEQF
NA	TRBV9	TRBJ2-1	ASSVASGNEQF
NA	TRBV6-5	TRBJ2-7	ASSYDNTGRYEQY
NA	TRBV5-1	TRBJ2-5	ASSLVGQETQY
NA	TRBV6-5	TRBJ2-7	ASSYSRQGYEQY
NA	TRBV5-6	TRBJ1-5	ASSLAGGGRQPQH
NA	TRBV27	TRBJ1-4	ASSPSGTDNEKLF
NA	TRBV11-3	TRBJ1-3	ASSLAGSGNTIY
NA	TRBV5-4	TRBJ2-3	ASSLAGVFSADTQY
once	TRBV6-5	TRBJ1-2	ASSTGAGSPGYT
once	TRBV7-9	TRBJ2-3	ASSLAGKDTQY
few	TRBV4-2	TRBJ1-5	ASSQDRDQPQH
NA	TRBV25-1	TRBJ1-1	ASSASWSGTEAF
NA	TRBV6-1	TRBJ1-5	ASRRTENQPQH
NA	TRBV28	TRBJ2-1	ASSLQGRDEQF
NA	TRBV28	TRBJ1-5	ASSSTSSGNQPQH
NA	TRBV28	TRBJ2-5	ASSSRTGKGTQY
NA	TRBV11-2	TRBJ2-5	ASKSTSVQETQY
NA	TRBV10-3	TRBJ1-2	AIKAGHDYGYT
NA	TRBV20-1	TRBJ2-7	SARDGYEQY
NA	TRBV7-9	TRBJ2-1	ATIFRGREQF
NA	TRBV2	TRBJ2-4	ASSEERENIQY
NA	TRBV7-9	TRBJ1-2	ASSLVDYGYT
NA	TRBV30	TRBJ1-6	AWRLQSSYNSPLH
NA	TRBV5-1	TRBJ2-2	ASSLVAVSTGELF